Reported below is one T cell receptor (beta chain). It has no known antigen specificity. Nothing much larger sits one base from this clone, and base qualities are not available. PBMCs were isolated by Ficoll-Paque density gradient centrifugation. This sample was sequenced with an Illumina NovaSeq 6000. TCRalpha and TCRbeta cDNA libraries were constructed by 5'RACE with constant-segment primers, with sample barcodes and unique molecular identifiers being introduced. Trizol reagent was used to extract RNA from every sample. Libraries were amplified in two PCR steps, with a second sample barcode and Illumina TruSeq adapters added in the second step. Libraries were sequenced on an Illumina NovaSeq with 2 x 150 bp paired-end reads. Concerning the study's data processing: Demultiplexing of reads and collapsing into UMI-guided consensus sequences were performed with migec v1.2.7. Using mixcr v2.1.11, UMI consensuses were aligned to TRA and TRB V and J templates and then assembled into clonotypes. A clonotype was counted as expanded or contracted only if both edgeR and NoisET called the change significant, with noise models trained on biological replicates. For edgeR calls, the cutoffs were a false discovery rate-adjusted p below 0.01 and a log2 fold-change threshold of 1. As an exploratory analysis of dynamics, max-normalized trajectories of the 1000 most abundant clonotypes were examined by PCA with hierarchical clustering. Separately sequenced CD4+ and CD8+ repertoires were used to assign the CD4 or CD8 phenotype of responding clones. TCRdb cleaned the public reads at Q25 with fastp, built clones with MiXCR and kept in-frame beta chains. Identical CDR3 protein sequences are pooled into one entry, listed with their most common genes and DNA. TCRdb's processing, not the authors', yielded these V and J calls. The sample has roughly 150,000 distinct CDR3 sequences on record, about 25% of them singletons. The leading ten clones occupy approximately 24% of the sample.

These data originate in a study of T-cell memory formation after mild COVID-19 (dated by TCRdb to about 2021). Regarding the research as a whole: TCR sequence clusters from the two donors were largely donor specific. In a couple of donors, T-cell clones that expanded and contracted after mild COVID-19 were tracked by sequencing TCRalpha and TCRbeta repertoires over time. The cohort comprised two young, previously healthy adult volunteers, one female and one male. Broad study findings and their caveats: Only a couple of mild cases were covered by the study, and larger cohorts that include severe cases with pre-infection samples were considered necessary. SARS-CoV-2 specificity was not confirmed for the second-wave clones peaking on day 37. Clones contracting from day 15 to 85 had balanced CD4/CD8 phenotypes, while a second wave expanding from day 15 to 37 was biased towards CD4+. Some responding clones were found in pre-infection memory, which suggests that pre-existing cross-reactive memory T cells took part in the SARS-CoV-2 response. Contracting CD4+ clones were located mainly in the CM and EM memory subsets, whereas CD8+ clones were found to be enriched in EMRA.

V loses 0 bases of germline sequence and J loses 1 base, and the interval between the two ends is 11 bases. CDR1 and CDR2 are drawn from the germline V gene (reference sequence): LNHNV, YYDKDF. The CDR3 spans 16 residues, from the cysteine through the phenylalanine. CDR3 DNA is the only sequence kept; it has 48 bases, read in frame from the first base. Recombination connected TRBV15 to TRBJ2-3, with the D gene tentatively TRBD1 or TRBD2, based on 6 matching bases in each. Sequenced material: PBMCs or a T cell subset sorted from them (not recorded which). This TCR was sampled from an adult woman who had mild COVID-19 (a few samples of this study predate the infection). The sample titles of this study are shuffled in the database, so cell type and time point are left out; the donor was told from shared clones. The sequenced DNA: TGTGCCACCAGCAGAGATAGTGGGGGGCGCACAGATACGCAGTATTTT. Translated, it reads CATSRDSGGRTDTQYF.